The following is a TCR beta chain sequence with its context. Its antigen is still unknown. The CDR3 sequence is 13 residues long. The V and J ends lost 3 bases and 6 bases respectively, with 11 bases between them. The data originate from a study of T cell responses to AZD1222 COVID-19 vaccine. Study information: Recipients boosted at about 4 weeks or about 12 weeks are pooled. Study-level points and caveats: Baseline antibody screening turned up just six or seven seropositive AZD1222 recipients. The sample set comprised mostly white British donors with more females, and clonal diversity was possibly underestimated.

Only in-frame clones appear in the TCRdb table, and some are missing; sequencing was by immunoSEQ multiplex PCR. The sample has about 190,000 clones; around 94% are singletons. The chain links TRBV12-3 or TRBV12-4 to TRBJ1-2, with D maybe TRBD1 (5 bases). The TCR comes from an adult in good health. This specimen was peripheral blood, taken on day 0 of AZD1222 vaccination. The CDR3 sequence: CASSFGGENGYTF. CDR3 nucleotides: TGTGCCAGCAGTTTCGGGGGGGAGAATGGCTACACCTTC.